This TCR beta chain was documented in a study of response to subunit inactivated influenza vaccine. The study, taken as a whole, reports: The authors proposed limited new T cell recruitment per seasonal influenza vaccination.

This clonotype was counted only a few times. No antigen is known for it. TCRdb re-analysed the RT-PCR reads in MiXCR, keeping a single row per CDR3 protein. This sample yields about 530,000 distinct CDR3 sequences, of which 10% to 15% are seen a single time; roughly 10% belongs to the top ten. This CDR3 is built from 14 residues. The V gene lost 3 bases and the J gene lost 7 bases, with 14 bases spanning the gap. Looked up from germline, CDR1 is MDHEN and CDR2 is SYDVKM. Specimen: PBMCs from blood, collected on the day of vaccination. The chain recombines TRBV28 with TRBJ2-3, with D unresolved. The receptor was isolated from a man aged 45-65 years who received an inactivated influenza vaccine. In DNA, the CDR3 is TGTGCCAGCAGTTTTGGTCACGTGAGGAATACGCAGTATTTT. Translating it yields CASSFGHVRNTQYF.